The 32 T cell receptor beta chains below were found in one sample sequenced in a study of blood T cell repertoires in COVID-19. Sequenced by immunoSEQ multiplex PCR; TCRdb stores in-frame clones only, minus some. The sample lists about 500,000 clones, about nine tenths occurring once. Sequences were obtained from PBMCs or T cells enriched from blood (not recorded which). Source of these receptors: a woman aged 18-29 years who had recovered from COVID-19.

This chain links TRBV19 with TRBJ1-1; D remains unclear. The CDR3 is 13 residues long. Trimming removed 1 base at V and 5 bases at J, with 8 bases between. Per the germline V gene, CDR1 is LNHDA and CDR2 is SQIVND (reference sequence). Here the CDR3 reads CASSIGEVTEAFF. The CDR3 DNA reads as TGTGCCAGTAGTATAGGCGAGGTAACTGAAGCTTTCTTT.

This sequence joins TRBV7-2 and TRBJ2-7; TRBD2 is a possible D gene (6 bases). Germline CDR1 SGHTA, CDR2 FQGNSA. Trimming removed 5 bases at V and 7 bases at J, with 12 bases between. This CDR3 contains 12 residues. The chain's CDR3 is CASSRPGGEQYF. The DNA of the CDR3 is TGTGCCAGCAGCCGGCCCGGGGGAGAGCAGTACTTC.

V is TRBV14 and J is TRBJ1-6; tentative D call: TRBD1 (5 bases). In germline, CDR1 is SGHDN, CDR2 FVKESK. V gave up 4 bases and J gave up 9 bases, with 16 bases separating them. This CDR3 is 15 amino acids long. CDR3 in DNA: TGTGCCAGCAGCCCAGGCGCAGGGTGGGGTTCACCCCTCCACTTT. This codes for CASSPGAGWGSPLHF.

The chain has TRBV6-5 and TRBJ1-4; possibly TRBD1 for D (6 bases). V was cut by 6 bases and J by 7 bases, with 18 bases left in between. Germline lookup yields CDR1 MNHEY and CDR2 SVGAGI. The CDR3 consists of 15 residues. CDR3 DNA: TGTGCCAGCAGGCATACCGGGACATTTTCTGAAAAACTGTTTTTT. It codes for CASRHTGTFSEKLFF.

The chain combines TRBV15 with TRBJ2-2; TRBD2 matches 11 bases. Losses at the gene ends were 1 base for V and 5 bases for J; bases not matched to a gene: 12. This CDR3 is built from 19 residues. Germline CDR1 LNHNV, CDR2 YYDKDF (reference sequence). CDR3 bases: TGTGCCACCAGCAGAGTTGGGGCTAGCGGGGGGCGATGGACCGGGGAGCTGTTTTTT. It translates to CATSRVGASGGRWTGELFF.

This chain joins TRBV7-2 and TRBJ1-1; maybe TRBD1 (6 bases). Trimming shortened V by 6 bases and J by 5 bases, and 13 bases separated the two germline ends. This CDR3 spans 13 amino acids. CDR1 SGHTA and CDR2 FQGNSA come from the germline V gene. In DNA, the CDR3 is TGTGCCAGCAGGGCGGGGGCGGCGACTGAAGCTTTCTTT. It is translated as CASRAGAATEAFF.

V gene TRBV28 combines with J gene TRBJ2-2; 9 bases line up with TRBD1. The CDR3 has 15 amino acids. CDR1 is MDHEN, CDR2 SYDVKM, per germline. V was clipped by 4 bases and J by 3 bases; unmatched bases: 3. The CDR3 DNA follows: TGTGCCAGCAGTTGGGACAGGGTGGACACCGGGGAGCTGTTTTTT. It yields the protein CASSWDRVDTGELFF.

The chain couples TRBV3-1 (or the pseudogene TRBV3-2) to TRBJ2-7; weak D call: TRBD2 (5 bases). The V gene's germline CDR1 is LGHDT and CDR2 YNNKEL (reference sequence). Trimming cost V 4 bases and J 5 bases, with 15 bases left between them. The CDR3 runs to 14 residues. CDR3 nucleotide sequence: TGTGCCAGCAGCCTCTCTCCTCTAGCACACGAGCAGTACTTC. Translation gives CASSLSPLAHEQYF.

The J gene is TRBJ1-1, the V gene TRBV2, with unresolved D. Per germline, CDR1 SNHLY and CDR2 FYNNEI. V was trimmed by 5 bases and J by 1 base, leaving 8 bases between them. This CDR3 region has 13 residues. CDR3 loop: CASSIDTNTEAFF. The CDR3 region has the DNA TGTGCCAGCAGTATAGACACGAACACTGAAGCTTTCTTT.

This chain connects TRBV21-1 to TRBJ1-2. TRBV21-1 is a recognized pseudogene. The CDR3 length is 15 residues. The DNA of the CDR3 is TGTGCCAGCAGCAAAGGTACTACTCCAAACTATGGCTACACCTTC. Amino acid sequence: CASSKGTTPNYGYTF.

This rearrangement joins TRBV11-2 to TRBJ1-4, with D hard to call. The germline V gene has CDR1 SGHAT and CDR2 FQNNGV. The V end was cut by 5 bases, the J end by 0 bases, with 19 bases between. This CDR3 has 18 residues. CDR3 sequence reads: CASSPKKPKYPTNEKLFF. The CDR3 nucleotides are TGTGCCAGCAGCCCAAAAAAGCCTAAATACCCAACTAATGAAAAACTGTTTTTT.

In DNA, the CDR3 is TGCGCCAGCAGGGACAGGGGGAACGGTGAGCAGTTCTTC. The encoded protein is CASRDRGNGEQFF. V and J are TRBV10-1 and TRBJ2-1; 10 bases map to TRBD1. Germline loops: CDR1 WNHNN, CDR2 SYGVQD (reference sequence). The length of the CDR3 is 13 residues. The J segment lost 9 bases and the V segment lost 6 bases, leaving 5 bases of the junction unmatched.

The chain carries TRBV7-6 and TRBJ2-7; 7 positions match TRBD1. CDR3 length equals 11 residues. Germline V gives CDR1 SGHVS, CDR2 FNYEAQ. CDR3 region: CASSLGGQLVV. CDR3 coding DNA: TGTGCCAGCAGCTTAGGGGGACAGCTAGTGGTC.

A remark on this clone: The same CDR3 arises from other DNA sequences in this sample as well. The chain has TRBV5-1 and TRBJ2-1; TRBD2 matches 8 bases. J gave up 5 bases and V 4 bases, and 2 bases lay outside the gene matches. This CDR3 has 13 residues. Germline-derived CDR1 and CDR2 are SGHRS and YFSETQ. The CDR3 spells CASSLGRDNEQFF. DNA for the CDR3: TGCGCCAGCAGCCTCGGGAGGGACAATGAGCAGTTCTTC.

This rearrangement joins TRBV30 to TRBJ2-5; no definite D call. The CDR3 contains 11 residues. Germline-derived CDR1 and CDR2 are GTSNPN and SVGIG (reference sequence). V was pared by 0 bases and J by 5 bases, with 4 bases between. CDR3 nucleotides: TGTGCCTGGAGTGTTTCTGAGACCCAGTACTTC. Amino acid sequence: CAWSVSETQYF.

The rearrangement joins TRBV30 to TRBJ2-7; 10 bases map to TRBD2. Germline V gene data show CDR1 as GTSNPN and CDR2 as SVGIG (reference sequence). J gave up 2 bases and V 4 bases, and 2 bases lay outside the gene matches. The CDR3 consists of 13 residues. CDR3 in DNA: TGTGCCTGGACTAGCGGGGGTCCCTACGAGCAGTACTTC. This translates into CAWTSGGPYEQYF.

CDR3 sequence: CASSRTGAAQETQYF. CDR3 sequence (DNA): TGTGCCAGTAGCCGGACAGGAGCGGCCCAAGAGACCCAGTACTTC. The rearrangement joins TRBV19 to TRBJ2-5; 7 nucleotides align to TRBD1. The V gene end was trimmed by 6 bases and the J gene end by 1 base; junction bases not matched to a gene: 8. From germline, CDR1 is LNHDA and CDR2 SQIVND (reference sequence). This CDR3 is 15 amino acids long.

For this clone: One end of the junction is discordant with germline, which a read error may explain. Other DNA sequences in this specimen translate into the identical CDR3. This rearrangement joins TRBV7-2 to TRBJ1-2, with 7 positions matching TRBD1. The CDR3 consists of 16 residues. Germline lookup yields CDR1 SGHTA and CDR2 FQGNSA. CDR3 in amino acids: CASSLDPGQTLYGYTF. The CDR3 DNA sequence: TGTGCCAGCAGCTTAGATCCGGGACAGACACTATATGGCTACACCTTT.

The rearrangement joins TRBV27 to TRBJ2-7; tentatively, D is TRBD1 (6 bases). Germline V CDR1 and CDR2: MNHEY, SMNVEV (reference sequence). CDR3 size: 13 residues. The V gene lost 2 bases and the J gene lost 6 bases, with 11 bases spanning the gap. This CDR3 is CASSLVQGSEQYF. In nucleotides, the CDR3 is TGTGCCAGCAGTTTAGTCCAGGGGAGCGAGCAGTACTTC.

The genes are TRBV27 and TRBJ2-7; no definite D call. Between the trimmed V and J ends, which lost 6 bases and 0 bases, there was a span of 9 bases. This CDR3 has 13 amino acids. The germline gives CDR1 MNHEY, CDR2 SMNVEV (reference sequence). CDR3 bases: TGTGCCAGCAGCGATGGTAGCTCCTACGAGCAGTACTTC. It yields the protein CASSDGSSYEQYF.

CDR3 loop: CASSESSIYTDTQYF. The CDR3 DNA is TGTGCCAGCAGTGAGTCTAGCATATACACAGATACGCAGTATTTT. The genes are TRBV6-1 and TRBJ2-3, with D possibly matching TRBD2 (5 bases). The CDR3 loop spans 15 amino acids. CDR1 is MNHNS, CDR2 SASEGT, per germline. Deletions cut 3 bases from V and 2 bases from J, with 12 bases between.

The genes are TRBV5-6 and TRBJ1-5; 11 positions agree with TRBD1. CDR1 and CDR2 from the germline V gene are SGHDT and YYEEEE. The CDR3 is made up of 18 amino acids. V lost 3 bases and J lost 6; bases outside the gene matches: 14. CDR3 residues: CASSSYLITGTGGQPQHF. The CDR3 DNA reads as TGTGCCAGCAGCTCTTATCTGATAACCGGGACAGGGGGTCAGCCCCAGCATTTT.

V and J are TRBV30 and TRBJ1-5; TRBD1 agrees at 7 bases. CDR3 size: 12 residues. Germline trimming cut 5 bases from V and 4 bases from J; bases unmatched to any gene: 2. The germline V gene has CDR1 GTSNPN and CDR2 SVGIG (reference sequence). CDR3 protein: CAWGQANQPQHF. CDR3 nucleotides: TGTGCCTGGGGACAGGCAAATCAGCCCCAGCATTTT. Complete variable domain (other parts from reference TRBV30 and TRBJ1-5): SQTIHQWPATLVQPVGSPLSLECTVEGTSNPNLYWYRQAAGRGLQLLFYSVGIGQISSEVPQNLSASRPQDRQFILSSKKLLLSDSGFYLCAWGQANQPQHFGDGTRLSIL.

The gene calls are TRBV12-3 or TRBV12-4 and TRBJ1-1; the D is unclear. The CDR3 is made up of 10 amino acids. Between the trimmed V and J ends, which lost 7 bases and 8 bases, there was a span of 8 bases. The CDR3 DNA sequence: TGTGCCAGCAAAGGGAGGGAAGCTTTCTTT. Amino acids: CASKGREAFF.

The chain uses TRBV2 and TRBJ1-2; maybe TRBD1 (6 bases). In germline, CDR1 is SNHLY, CDR2 FYNNEI. Trimming removed 5 bases from V and 6 bases from J, with 10 bases in between. The CDR3 runs to 12 residues. CDR3 sequence reads: CASSQHRDGYTF. DNA for the CDR3: TGTGCCAGCAGTCAACACAGGGATGGCTACACCTTC.

This clone appeared a single time. This chain uses TRBV19 with TRBJ1-2; weak D call: TRBD1 (6 bases). CDR1 is LNHDA and CDR2 is SQIVND in the germline V gene (reference sequence). This CDR3 region has 16 residues. Deletions cut 1 base from V and 6 bases from J, with 18 bases between. CDR3 sequence (DNA): TGTGCCAGTAGTATAGCCCCCTTTTCAGGGGCAGATGGCTACACCTTC. Residues: CASSIAPFSGADGYTF.

The J gene is TRBJ2-6, the V gene TRBV25-1, with D uncertain. Trimming stripped 4 bases from V and 4 bases from J, with 8 bases between. Looked up from germline, CDR1 is MGHDK and CDR2 is SYGVNS. The CDR3 covers 14 residues. Written as DNA, the CDR3 is TGTGCCAGCAGTGGGGCTCTCGGGGCCAACGTCCTGACTTTC. Protein: CASSGALGANVLTF.

The chain carries TRBV6-5 and TRBJ1-2; possible D gene TRBD1, 5 bases. V shed 8 bases and J shed 5 bases, with 18 bases lying between them. CDR1 is MNHEY and CDR2 is SVGAGI in the germline V gene. This CDR3 comprises 14 residues. Written as DNA, the CDR3 is TGTGCCAGCGCCGATGGATCAGGGCCTTATGGCTACACCTTC. Protein: CASADGSGPYGYTF.

The rearrangement uses TRBV18 and TRBJ2-4; the D is unclear. This CDR3 is 14 amino acids long. Germline assignment: CDR1 KGHSH and CDR2 LQKENI. V was cut by 6 bases and J by 8 bases, with 17 bases left in between. In DNA form, the CDR3 reads TGTGCCAGCTCGCCCAATTCAGGTCAGGACATTCAGTACTTC. It encodes CASSPNSGQDIQYF.

The chain uses TRBV3-1 (or the pseudogene TRBV3-2) and TRBJ1-2; TRBD1 aligns across 7 bases. Germline V gene sequence: CDR1 LGHDT, CDR2 YNNKEL (reference sequence). The length of the CDR3 is 15 residues. V dropped 0 bases and J dropped 4; count of bases not matched to a gene: 5. The CDR3 here is CASSQDWAGGYGYTF. The DNA for the CDR3 is TGTGCCAGCAGCCAAGATTGGGCAGGGGGCTATGGCTACACCTTC.

The chain joins TRBV2 to TRBJ2-7; D may be TRBD2 (6 bases). Trimming stripped 3 bases from V and 2 bases from J, with 11 bases between. Germline assignment: CDR1 SNHLY and CDR2 FYNNEI. The CDR3 totals 14 residues. CDR3 protein: CASSDPGGAYEQYF. The DNA of the CDR3 is TGTGCCAGCAGTGACCCCGGGGGAGCCTACGAGCAGTACTTC.

The rearrangement joins TRBV4-1 to TRBJ2-3; no clear D. V lost 1 base and J lost 1, with 18 bases in between. Germline CDR1 and CDR2: MGHRA and YSYEKL. This CDR3 contains 18 residues. CDR3 bases: TGCGCCAGCAGCCAAGGAATGAGGCGGCCCGCTCGCACAGATACGCAGTATTTT. Translating it yields CASSQGMRRPARTDTQYF.